Listed below are T cell receptor beta chains from one sample, sequenced in a study of T cells after yellow fever vaccination. TCRdb reprocessed the 5' RACE reads with MiXCR, giving one entry per CDR3 protein. The top ten clones hold less than 20% of a sample with 360,000 or so distinct CDR3 sequences, 11% of them seen once. The material sequenced was PBMCs, taken on the day of the first yellow fever vaccination. Source of these receptors: a man younger than 30 who received the YFV17D yellow fever vaccine. CDR3s include the opening cysteine and the closing phenylalanine or tryptophan. The D gene is left open where the match is weak. Not all rows give a size; the values are once, few, many and, for expanded clones, a class.

DNA: TGTGCCAGCAGCACTAGTGCAGGCGGGGCCAAAAACATTCAGTACTTC
CDR3: CASSTSAGGAKNIQYF
D: NA
size: NA
J: TRBJ2-4
V: TRBV7-8

DNA: TGTGCCAGCAGTTTAAGGGGGGACCCCCTCACAGATACGCAGTATTTT
CDR3: CASSLRGDPLTDTQYF
D: NA
size: few
J: TRBJ2-3
V: TRBV12-3/TRBV12-4

DNA: TGTGCCAGCTCAGTGGGACCGTCCACCGGGGAGCTGTTTTTT
CDR3: CASSVGPSTGELFF
D: NA
size: NA
J: TRBJ2-2
V: TRBV18

DNA: TGTGCCACCCCTCGCCCCTACGAGCAGTACTTC
CDR3: CATPRPYEQYF
D: NA
size: NA
J: TRBJ2-7
V: TRBV10-3

DNA: TGTGCCAGCAATAGTTTTGGGGGACTGAACACCGGGGAGCTGTTTTTT
CDR3: CASNSFGGLNTGELFF
D: NA
size: NA
J: TRBJ2-2
V: TRBV5-5

DNA: TGCAGTGCTAGAGTCGGGGCAGGAGGGGATCAGCCCCAGCATTTT
CDR3: CSARVGAGGDQPQHF
D: NA
size: few
J: TRBJ1-5
V: TRBV20-1

DNA: TGCGCCAGCAGCCCGACAGGGGGGCTTGGAGATACGCAGTATTTT
CDR3: CASSPTGGLGDTQYF
D: TRBD1
size: few
J: TRBJ2-3
V: TRBV5-1

DNA: TGCGCCAGCAGCCCCTATGACGTTTCTTCCTACGAGCAGTACTTC
CDR3: CASSPYDVSSYEQYF
D: NA
size: many
J: TRBJ2-7
V: TRBV5-1

DNA: TGCGCCAGCAGCTTGTTAACAGGGGATCGAGAGACCCAGTACTTC
CDR3: CASSLLTGDRETQYF
D: TRBD1
size: NA
J: TRBJ2-5
V: TRBV5-1

DNA: TGCGCCAGCAGCTTTATAGGGGCCAACACTGAAGCTTTCTTT
CDR3: CASSFIGANTEAFF
D: NA
size: few
J: TRBJ1-1
V: TRBV5-1

DNA: TGCAGCGTTGCACAGGGTCTGGACACGCAGTATTTT
CDR3: CSVAQGLDTQYF
D: NA
size: few
J: TRBJ2-3
V: TRBV29-1

DNA: TGTGCCAGCAGCTTGATGAGGGGGCGGAACACTGAAGCTTTCTTT
CDR3: CASSLMRGRNTEAFF
D: TRBD1
size: NA
J: TRBJ1-1
V: TRBV5-4

DNA: TGCGCCAGCAGCCAAGATCAGGTAGGCGAGCAGTACTTC
CDR3: CASSQDQVGEQYF
D: NA
size: NA
J: TRBJ2-7
V: TRBV4-1

DNA: TGTGCCAGCAGTTTAAGGACAGGGGGCAATCAGCCCCAGCATTTT
CDR3: CASSLRTGGNQPQHF
D: TRBD1
size: few
J: TRBJ1-5
V: TRBV12-3/TRBV12-4

DNA: TGCAGCGTGAACAGGGGGCAGTGGGCAGAGACCCAGTACTTC
CDR3: CSVNRGQWAETQYF
D: TRBD1
size: few
J: TRBJ2-5
V: TRBV29-1

DNA: TGCGCCAGCAGCTTGAATCCCGGCAGGGTCGCAGATACGCAGTATTTT
CDR3: CASSLNPGRVADTQYF
D: NA
size: NA
J: TRBJ2-3
V: TRBV5-1

DNA: TGTGCTAGTGGTCTCGGACAGAGCTCCTACAATGAGCAGTTCTTC
CDR3: CASGLGQSSYNEQFF
D: NA
size: few
J: TRBJ2-1
V: TRBV12-5

DNA: TGTGCCAGCAGTGACCGGGACCAAGGGTACAATGAGCAGTTCTTC
CDR3: CASSDRDQGYNEQFF
D: NA
size: NA
J: TRBJ2-1
V: TRBV12-3/TRBV12-4

DNA: TGTGCCACCAGTGATTCAACTGGGGCCAACGTCCTGACTTTC
CDR3: CATSDSTGANVLTF
D: NA
size: few
J: TRBJ2-6
V: TRBV24-1

DNA: TGTGCCAGCATCGAGACAGGGGCTGATGAGCAGTTCTTC
CDR3: CASIETGADEQFF
D: TRBD1
size: NA
J: TRBJ2-1
V: TRBV28

DNA: TGTGCCAGCAGCTCCGATCCGATAGCGGGTGGGACCGGGGAGCTGTTTTTT
CDR3: CASSSDPIAGGTGELFF
D: TRBD2
size: NA
J: TRBJ2-2
V: TRBV11-3

DNA: TGTGCCAGTAGCACGGGACAGGGGGGACAGCCCCAGCATTTT
CDR3: CASSTGQGGQPQHF
D: TRBD1
size: NA
J: TRBJ1-5
V: TRBV19

DNA: TGTGCCAGCTCACCCTCAGAGTTAGAGCAGTACTTC
CDR3: CASSPSELEQYF
D: NA
size: NA
J: TRBJ2-7
V: TRBV18

DNA: TGTGCCACCAGACAGGCGAGCTATAATTCACCCCTCCACTTT
CDR3: CATRQASYNSPLHF
D: NA
size: NA
J: TRBJ1-6
V: TRBV27

DNA: TGTGCCAGCAGTTACTCGGGCGGGAATCAAGAGACCCAGTACTTC
CDR3: CASSYSGGNQETQYF
D: NA
size: NA
J: TRBJ2-5
V: TRBV6-5

DNA: TGTGCCAGCAGTCACCGTAATGAGCAGTTCTTC
CDR3: CASSHRNEQFF
D: NA
size: NA
J: TRBJ2-1
V: TRBV6-5

DNA: TGTGCCAGCTCACCATGGGACAGCCAGTTGTTAGTCAAAAACATTCAGTACTTC
CDR3: CASSPWDSQLLVKNIQYF
D: TRBD1
size: NA
J: TRBJ2-4
V: TRBV18

DNA: TGCAGTGCTCGGGGGGGCCGAGGTGAAAAACTGTTTTTT
CDR3: CSARGGRGEKLFF
D: NA
size: NA
J: TRBJ1-4
V: TRBV20-1

DNA: TGTGCCAGCAGCCATCGATTCGGGGCGGAAGATACGCAGTATTTT
CDR3: CASSHRFGAEDTQYF
D: NA
size: few
J: TRBJ2-3
V: TRBV4-2

DNA: TGCGCCAGCAGCTCATTCCCGGAGAGCTCCTACAATGAGCAGTTCTTC
CDR3: CASSSFPESSYNEQFF
D: NA
size: few
J: TRBJ2-1
V: TRBV5-1

DNA: TGTGCCAGCAGCCCAAGGGCCCCGAACACTGAAGCTTTCTTT
CDR3: CASSPRAPNTEAFF
D: NA
size: NA
J: TRBJ1-1
V: TRBV9

DNA: TGTGCCAGCAGTCCGCGAGGACTAGCGGGGGACGTGGGGCAGTACTTC
CDR3: CASSPRGLAGDVGQYF
D: TRBD2
size: NA
J: TRBJ2-7
V: TRBV12-3/TRBV12-4

DNA: TGTGCCTGGAGTGTAGGGCCGTCCGGGGAGACCCAGTACTTC
CDR3: CAWSVGPSGETQYF
D: NA
size: NA
J: TRBJ2-5
V: TRBV30

DNA: TGTGCCAGCAGCCCTCGCGGGACCTATGGCTACACCTTC
CDR3: CASSPRGTYGYTF
D: NA
size: NA
J: TRBJ1-2
V: TRBV7-2

DNA: TGTGCCAGCAGCCAAGGAGCTCTAGCGGGGGGCAAGGGCACCGGGGAGCTGTTTTTT
CDR3: CASSQGALAGGKGTGELFF
D: TRBD2
size: few
J: TRBJ2-2
V: TRBV4-2

DNA: TGCAGCGCCGGGGGAAGTAACACCGGGGAGCTGTTTTTT
CDR3: CSAGGSNTGELFF
D: NA
size: few
J: TRBJ2-2
V: TRBV29-1

DNA: TGCGCCAGCAGCAAGACAGGTTCGGAGGGCGTAGAGCAGTACTTC
CDR3: CASSKTGSEGVEQYF
D: NA
size: NA
J: TRBJ2-7
V: TRBV5-1

DNA: TGTGCCAGCAGTTCTCCAGGGGGAAGCACAGATACGCAGTATTTT
CDR3: CASSSPGGSTDTQYF
D: TRBD1
size: many
J: TRBJ2-3
V: TRBV27

DNA: TGTGCCAGCAGCTTGGTCCCAGGGAAAAATGAGCAGTTCTTC
CDR3: CASSLVPGKNEQFF
D: NA
size: few
J: TRBJ2-1
V: TRBV5-6

DNA: TGTGCCAGCAGTTCCCCGGGGACTAGAGCCGGGGAGCTGTTTTTT
CDR3: CASSSPGTRAGELFF
D: TRBD2
size: NA
J: TRBJ2-2
V: TRBV6-5

DNA: TGTGCCACCAGCAGAGATGGCCTAAACACCGGGGAGCTGTTTTTT
CDR3: CATSRDGLNTGELFF
D: NA
size: few
J: TRBJ2-2
V: TRBV15

DNA: TGTGCCAGCACCAACAGGGTTGCCTACGAGCAGTACTTC
CDR3: CASTNRVAYEQYF
D: NA
size: few
J: TRBJ2-7
V: TRBV6-2/TRBV6-3

DNA: TGTGCCAGCAGTTACGCGGGACAGGCCGCTGAGCAGTTCTTC
CDR3: CASSYAGQAAEQFF
D: TRBD1
size: NA
J: TRBJ2-1
V: TRBV6-5

DNA: TGTGCCAGCAGTATCGATAGGTGGACAGGGGACAACACAGATACGCAGTATTTT
CDR3: CASSIDRWTGDNTDTQYF
D: TRBD1
size: NA
J: TRBJ2-3
V: TRBV28

DNA: TGTGCCATGGCGGACAACAGGGATCAAGAGACCCAGTACTTC
CDR3: CAMADNRDQETQYF
D: NA
size: NA
J: TRBJ2-5
V: TRBV10-3

DNA: TGTGCCAGCGGGGACGTCTCGGGAGGGGACACCGGGGAGCTGTTTTTT
CDR3: CASGDVSGGDTGELFF
D: TRBD2
size: many
J: TRBJ2-2
V: TRBV7-9

DNA: TGTGCCAGCAGCTTTACTAGCGGGGGAAGCACAGATACGCAGTATTTT
CDR3: CASSFTSGGSTDTQYF
D: TRBD2
size: few
J: TRBJ2-3
V: TRBV5-4

DNA: TGTGCCAGCAGCTTAGGTCTAGGGACCTCGAACACCGGGGAGCTGTTTTTT
CDR3: CASSLGLGTSNTGELFF
D: NA
size: NA
J: TRBJ2-2
V: TRBV7-8

DNA: TGTGCCACCAGCAGAGATAACGGGGCCAGGCGGAATGGCTACACCTTC
CDR3: CATSRDNGARRNGYTF
D: NA
size: NA
J: TRBJ1-2
V: TRBV15

DNA: TGCAGTGCTAGCCCAACAGGGGACTATGGCTACACCTTC
CDR3: CSASPTGDYGYTF
D: TRBD1
size: NA
J: TRBJ1-2
V: TRBV20-1

DNA: TGTGCCAGCAGCTTAGCTGCGGACAGAAACTATGGCTACACCTTC
CDR3: CASSLAADRNYGYTF
D: NA
size: few
J: TRBJ1-2
V: TRBV7-9

DNA: TGTGCCAGCAGTTTGGTGGGTTGGGACACTGAAGCTTTCTTT
CDR3: CASSLVGWDTEAFF
D: NA
size: NA
J: TRBJ1-1
V: TRBV6-6

DNA: TGCGCCAGCAGCCGGGGGGACAACTACGAGCAGTACTTC
CDR3: CASSRGDNYEQYF
D: NA
size: few
J: TRBJ2-7
V: TRBV4-1

DNA: TGCAGTGCTCCCGTGGGGACTAGCGGGGTTTTGAAGGATACGCAGTATTTT
CDR3: CSAPVGTSGVLKDTQYF
D: TRBD2
size: NA
J: TRBJ2-3
V: TRBV20-1

DNA: TGTGCCAGCGCGGGGGACAGGGGCACAGATACGCAGTATTTT
CDR3: CASAGDRGTDTQYF
D: TRBD1
size: many
J: TRBJ2-3
V: TRBV2